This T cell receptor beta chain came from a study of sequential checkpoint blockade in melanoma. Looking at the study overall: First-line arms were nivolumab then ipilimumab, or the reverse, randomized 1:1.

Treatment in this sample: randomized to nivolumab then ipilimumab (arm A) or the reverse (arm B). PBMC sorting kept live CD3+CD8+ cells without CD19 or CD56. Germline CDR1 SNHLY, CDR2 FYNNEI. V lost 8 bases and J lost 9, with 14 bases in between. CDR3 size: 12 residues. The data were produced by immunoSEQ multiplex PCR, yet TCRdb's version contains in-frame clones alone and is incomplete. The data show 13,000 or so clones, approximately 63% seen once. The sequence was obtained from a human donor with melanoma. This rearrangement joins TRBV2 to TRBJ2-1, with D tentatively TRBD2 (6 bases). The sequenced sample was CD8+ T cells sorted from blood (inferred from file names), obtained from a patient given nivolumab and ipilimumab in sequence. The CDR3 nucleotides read TGTGCCAGCCTTACCTCTAGCGTTGAGCAGTTCTTC. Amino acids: CASLTSSVEQFF.